This T cell receptor (beta chain) comes out of a study of cytomegalovirus exposure and HLA in healthy donors (dated by TCRdb to about 2017). Regarding the research as a whole: An earlier analysis of approximately 640 of the donors reported 250 to 300 Gb of sequence data and 100 million to 130 million unique TCR beta sequences from 150 million to 200 million T cells. HLA typing covered class I and class II loci at four-digit resolution. All discovery cohort repertoires had been generated using a single sequencing platform. A later genetic analysis took genome-wide SNP genotypes for about three fifths of the 666 donors and used that subset as a discovery cohort. The study profiled the T cell repertoires of about 640 subjects by immunosequencing and related them to cytomegalovirus serostatus. Besides the first cohort of under 700 subjects, a separate validation cohort made up of roughly 120 different subjects was used. Across 300 to 400 genotyped donors of the cohort, an average of roughly 250,000 unique TCR beta nucleotide sequences per donor were sequenced, and around 20% of those sequences were non-productive. Approximately 300 gigabases of sequencing data and around 80 million unique TCR sequences made up an early release that covered 500 to 650 HLA-typed donors. The study combined high-throughput TCR immunosequencing, statistical association of individual TCRs with disease status, and machine learning to predict cytomegalovirus infection status. The aim of the study was to test whether cataloging public T cell receptors could identify signatures of past pathogen exposure. To decide whether each TCR beta V gene segment behaved as functional or pseudogenic, an earlier analysis of some 580 of the donors relied on high-throughput TCR beta sequencing. Donor age, sex, ethnicity and CMV serostatus were collected together with the repertoire data. Rather than using new phenotypic data, the later analysis identified candidate immune exposures from TCR beta sequences and from how often those sequences occurred across donors. Four to six DR-DQ haplotypes were handled as single units for association and clustering because linkage in the cohort was strong. To study patterns of TCR occurrence, a later analysis re-analyzed previously published TCR beta repertoires from more than 550 donors and added high-resolution HLA genotyping. Among the roughly 380 genotyped donors, 75% to 90% belonged to the genetic ancestry cluster associated with self-reported Caucasian donors. Typing coverage varied by locus: roughly 629-630 donors for A, B, C, DRB1 and DQB1; approximately 500 for DQA1; about 600 for DPA1; roughly 470 for DPB1.

The cohort consisted of fewer than 700 healthy bone marrow donors. All cohort members were sampled while nominally healthy, although unrecorded immune exposures were likely present. The donor was CMV seronegative and was included in the group of a few hundred seronegative cohort members. Each donor provided a peripheral blood sample, and peripheral blood mononuclear cells were used for TCR beta sequencing. The Qiagen DNeasy Blood Extraction Kit was used to extract genomic DNA from the blood cell samples. In the case of this clone: The antigen this receptor binds is unknown.

Overall results and qualifications from the work: Some IMGT-functional V segments, including TRBV6-2 and TRBV6-3, could not be distinguished by the 87-base-pair reads and were therefore excluded. In a later analysis, TCR association rates were found to vary across HLA loci, with the most associated TCRs seen for DRB1 alleles and the fewest for HLA-C alleles. In vitro tests confirmed that a few of the cytomegalovirus-associated TCR beta chains recognize cytomegalovirus antigens. Linkage disequilibrium might explain the correlated functional status among segregating V segments, but an unknown experimental factor could not be ruled out. The earlier analysis of around 600 of the donors excluded 15 to 20 rarely observed V segments, including chromosome 9 orphons, because counts were too low. In both the original and validation cohorts, the classifier was reported to diagnose cytomegalovirus status with high specificity and sensitivity. Several of the top co-occurrence clusters appeared to be linked to parvovirus B19, influenza, CMV and Epstein-Barr virus, according to a later analysis. According to a later analysis, most CMV-associated TCR beta chains appeared to be HLA-restricted, and the HLA associations seemed to be driven largely by CMV exposure. A further reported finding was that TCR beta sequences accurately predicted the HLA-A and HLA-B alleles for most subjects in the first cohort. Specific HLA alleles were associated with 16,951 TCR beta sequences at a false discovery rate of 0.05 in a later analysis. V-gene and J-gene trimming of TCR beta chains was associated with a missense DCLRE1C variant in a later genetic analysis, and the association was replicated in an independent cohort. According to the authors, the approach could potentially be generalized to other disease states and immunological phenotypes. An earlier analysis of approximately 500 of the donors showed that most TCR beta V segments appeared in productive rearrangements either about 87% or about 30% of the time, which broadly matched IMGT annotations. According to a later genetic analysis, donors in an Asian-associated ancestry cluster had fewer N-insertions in productive TCRs than the approximately 650-donor mean. Only TCR beta chains were sequenced in this cohort, and the absence of alpha or paired-chain data limited detectable features. HLA typing was unavailable for some donors at each locus, so association tests used only the typed subset. Compared with equally common non-associated chains, HLA-associated TCR beta chains in a later analysis were more clonally expanded and had lower generation probabilities. The only immune exposure information available for the cohort was CMV serostatus. While some public TCRs were present in many individuals, most TCR sequences turned up only very rarely across donors. The study listed 150 to 200 TCR beta chains as associated with cytomegalovirus. Roughly uniform sequencing depth across donors was assumed in presence/absence analyses, although this assumption may not hold. When HLA alleles, especially DR and DQ, strongly co-occurred, TCR associations were difficult to assign to individual alleles. A cluster of highly shared sequence variants was judged likely to be a technical artifact of the sequencing pipeline.

CDR1 and CDR2 are drawn from the germline V gene: MNHEY, SVGAGI. V is shortened by 0 bases, J by 1 base, and the region joining them spans 13 bases. The CDR3 numbers 16 residues from cysteine through phenylalanine. The entry retains the CDR3 DNA only, 48 bases that are in frame from base 1. Library method: the immunoSEQ multiplex PCR assay. The multiplex PCR relied on a mix of 60 forward primers for TCR Vbeta segments and 13 reverse primers for TCR Jbeta segments. Amplification of the CDR3 region of rearranged TCR beta genes was performed with a multiplex PCR assay on genomic DNA. The amplified TCR beta libraries were sequenced on the Illumina HiSeq System as 87-base-pair reads. The original pipeline was this. A later analysis counted about 80 million unique TCR beta chains across the 640 or so repertoires, and 9 million to 14 million of these chains were shared by at least two donors. Raw reads were error-corrected and collapsed into unique sequences by a nearest-neighbor algorithm in which closely related sequences were merged to remove PCR and sequencing errors. CDR3 sequences were aligned to IMGT reference sequences to assign V, D and J gene segments. For a sequence to be retained, a match of at least six nucleotides to both a V gene segment and a J gene segment was required. A rearrangement was called productive if the CDR3 had no stop codons and remained in frame with V and J, and every other rearrangement was called non-productive. CDR3 was defined according to IMGT convention as the region running from the second conserved V-encoded cysteine to the conserved J-encoded phenylalanine. The earlier analysis of about 590 of the donors excluded sequences that lacked an unambiguous match to a single V gene segment. In an earlier analysis of a few hundred of the donors, V segments were called functional above 56.7% productive rearrangements and were called segregating when the between-donor standard deviation exceeded 5%. A statistical classification framework was developed to diagnose cytomegalovirus status using the catalog of TCR beta chain sequences. V and J gene assignment, in a later analysis, came from comparing TCR nucleotide sequences with IMGT/GENE-DB human TR gene sequences. Using the TCRdist pipeline, a later analysis assigned CDR3 sequences along with most-parsimonious VDJ recombination scenarios. In a later analysis, each TCR beta chain was defined by its CDR3 amino acid sequence together with its V-gene family, and reads lacking a unique V-gene family were excluded. As a way to deal with suspected cross-contamination and a sequencing artifact, a later analysis dropped approximately 570 nucleotide sequences that were highly shared and had low generation probability. In a later analysis, a clonal expansion index was calculated for each public chain from normalized within-repertoire ranks of inferred template counts. Generation probabilities in a later analysis came from a VDJ recombination model fitted to out-of-frame rearrangements, and those results were checked against IGoR. In a later analysis, TCR-TCR, TCR-HLA and TCR-CMV co-occurrence was scored with hypergeometric tests, and a repertoire-size bias correction was applied to TCR pairs. To estimate false discovery rates, a later analysis permuted the HLA or CMV assignments 20 times. In a later analysis, co-occurring TCRs were grouped with DBSCAN, and TCRdist sequence similarity was added when clustering was performed within HLA-allele-positive subsets. Repertoires with fewer than 30,000 or more than 120,000 public chains, plus five repertoires with anomalous nucleotide sharing, were excluded from co-occurrence clustering. TCRdb stores this immuneACCESS table with in-frame sequences only. Part of the clones is absent; in the studies checked, under half of the shortfall reflects unresolved V genes, and no reason is known for the rest. V, J and clone size derive from that table, while D and trimming were established from the DNA sequence. The table of this sample itemizes under 200,000 clones. Together, the top ten hold 5.5% to 7.5% of the sample.

The sample was PBMCs. The sequence was collected from a man aged 25-45 years in good health and CMV-seronegative. In this chain, TRBV6-5 is recombined with TRBJ2-7, with TRBD2 as a weak D call on 5 bases. The nucleotides read TGTGCCAGCAGTTACTCGACGGGGTCGATATCCTACGAGCAGTACTTC. Protein translation: CASSYSTGSISYEQYF.